What follows are 16 T cell receptor beta chains derived from one specimen sequenced in a study of CD8+ T cells in alopecia areata. Treatment reported: oral pan-JAK inhibitor, 5-10 mg twice daily. Extracted RNA was reverse transcribed into cDNA, the sequencing template. Assay: immunoSEQ multiplex PCR; the TCRdb copy retains only in-frame clones and omits some. In the table there are around 270,000 clones, roughly 50% of which are singletons. The specimen comprised CD4+ T cells sorted from blood, sampled at week 24, from a patient treated with tofacitinib. Receptors originate from a human donor with alopecia areata.

The chain is built from TRBV4-1 and TRBJ1-2; D ambiguous. Germline V gene data show CDR1 as MGHRA and CDR2 as YSYEKL. Trimming left V 0 bases short and J 2 bases short, with 7 bases between. This CDR3 comprises 14 residues. As DNA, the CDR3 is TGCGCCAGCAGCCAAGATCCCGGGAACTATGGCTACACCTTC. Protein: CASSQDPGNYGYTF.

The chain recombines TRBV4-1 with TRBJ2-4; TRBD2 might be the D (6 bases). This CDR3 comprises 19 residues. The V gene's germline CDR1 is MGHRA and CDR2 YSYEKL. Trimming removed 2 bases from V and 1 base from J, with 21 bases in between. DNA of the CDR3: TGCGCCAGCAGCCAAATGGGGGGTTTTTCACGAGTGGCCAAAAACATTCAGTACTTC. It encodes CASSQMGGFSRVAKNIQYF.

The V call is TRBV18, the J call TRBJ1-2; 8 nucleotides align to TRBD1. The CDR3 extends over 13 amino acids. The V gene's germline CDR1 is KGHSH and CDR2 LQKENI. V shed 6 bases, J shed 8 bases, and the junction held 8 bases outside the gene matches. The CDR3 here is CASSLDRGDGYTF. CDR3 in DNA: TGTGCCAGCTCGCTAGACAGGGGCGACGGCTACACCTTC.

J is TRBJ1-6 and V is TRBV25-1; tentatively, D is TRBD1 (5 bases). The CDR3 is made up of 14 amino acids. Trimming took 2 bases from V and 7 from J, leaving 9 bases between them. CDR1 and CDR2 (germline): MGHDK, SYGVNS. CDR3 nucleotides: TGTGCCAGCAGTGAAACAGGCCTGAATTCACCCCTCCACTTT. Its protein product is CASSETGLNSPLHF.

V gene TRBV4-1 combines with J gene TRBJ1-6; 8 bases fit TRBD1. Germline V gene data show CDR1 as MGHRA and CDR2 as YSYEKL. The CDR3 spans 15 residues. Trimming at V came to 4 bases and at J to 8 bases, leaving 7 bases not matched to a gene. The CDR3 reads CASSLQGGFDSPLHF. In DNA form, the CDR3 reads TGCGCCAGCAGCCTACAGGGGGGATTCGATTCACCCCTCCACTTT.

A word on this clone: Other DNA sequences within the sample encode an identical CDR3. The rearrangement joins TRBV6-5 to TRBJ1-1, with D perhaps matching TRBD1 (5 bases). Trimming pared 3 bases from V and 2 bases from J, leaving 13 bases between. This CDR3 has 15 amino acids. Germline CDR1 is MNHEY and CDR2 is SVGAGI. The CDR3 protein is CASSYSGGVNTEAFF. Here the CDR3 DNA reads TGTGCCAGCAGTTATTCGGGGGGAGTTAACACTGAAGCTTTCTTT.

This chain joins TRBV7-8 and TRBJ1-2, with TRBD1 matching over 8 bases. V was pared by 1 base and J by 7 bases, with 5 bases of the junction left unmatched. Germline values: CDR1 SGHVS, CDR2 FQNEAQ. The CDR3 sequence is 14 residues long. The CDR3 reads CASSLVQGAGGYTF. The CDR3 coding sequence is TGTGCCAGCAGCTTAGTGCAGGGGGCGGGTGGCTACACCTTC.

The sample holds one count of this clone. The rearrangement uses TRBV27 and TRBJ1-2; 7 nucleotides align to TRBD1. J lost 7 bases, V lost 6 bases, and 11 bases had no gene match. The CDR3 has 14 amino acids. Germline CDR1 MNHEY, CDR2 SMNVEV (reference sequence). The CDR3: CASRRTETGTGYTF. The CDR3 nucleotides read TGTGCCAGCAGGAGGACCGAGACAGGGACTGGCTACACCTTC.

The V and J genes are TRBV28 and TRBJ1-2, with TRBD1 as a possible D gene (6 bases). The CDR3 has 12 amino acids. V was trimmed by 6 bases and J by 8 bases, leaving 13 bases between them. Germline values: CDR1 MDHEN, CDR2 SYDVKM. CDR3 protein: CASRVQGEGYTF. The CDR3 region has the DNA TGTGCCAGCAGGGTACAGGGAGAGGGCTACACCTTC.

The chain employs TRBV7-9 and TRBJ1-2; TRBD1 aligns across 8 bases. The V gene end was trimmed by 3 bases and the J gene end by 4 bases; junction bases not matched to a gene: 7. Germline V gene sequence: CDR1 SEHNR, CDR2 FQNEAQ (reference sequence). This CDR3 has 15 amino acids. CDR3 region: CASSFEDRALYGYTF. DNA of the CDR3: TGTGCCAGCAGCTTCGAGGACAGGGCCCTCTATGGCTACACCTTC.

J is TRBJ1-1 and V is TRBV5-1, with D possibly matching TRBD1 (6 bases). Trimming left V 3 bases short and J 4 bases short, with 13 bases between. Germline CDR1 and CDR2: SGHRS and YFSETQ. The CDR3 totals 14 residues. The CDR3 spells CASSSEGGVTEAFF. The CDR3 DNA reads as TGCGCCAGCAGCTCTGAGGGGGGAGTCACTGAAGCTTTCTTT.

V and J are TRBV2 and TRBJ2-7, with D unclear. Trimming removed 2 bases at V and 2 bases at J, with 1 base between. CDR3 length equals 11 residues. In germline, CDR1 is SNHLY, CDR2 FYNNEI. The CDR3 sequence is CASSEPYEQYF. Here the CDR3 DNA reads TGTGCCAGCAGTGAACCCTACGAGCAGTACTTC.

This clone was counted a few times. The junction departs from germline at one end; a sequencing error may be responsible. The J gene is TRBJ2-5, the V gene TRBV18, with D possibly TRBD1 on 6 matching bases. CDR3 length: 14 amino acids. Germline V gives CDR1 KGHSH, CDR2 LQKENI. The CDR3 reads CASSPNQAGTKEHF. DNA of the CDR3: TGTGCCAGCTCACCCAACCAGGCCGGGACAAAGGAACACTTC.

This clone appeared a few times. The chain combines TRBV30 with TRBJ1-3, with D unresolved. The CDR3 runs to 14 residues. V gave up 4 bases and J gave up 3 bases, with 13 bases separating them. The V gene's germline CDR1 is GTSNPN and CDR2 SVGIG (reference sequence). The CDR3 region has the DNA TGTGCCTGGAATGAATGGGGAGATGGAAACACCATATATTTT. Protein: CAWNEWGDGNTIYF.

This clone has only a few counts. The genes are TRBV7-6 and TRBJ2-3; the D gene is possibly TRBD2 (6 bases). The CDR3 covers 15 residues. Germline CDR1 is SGHVS and CDR2 is FNYEAQ. V was cut by 5 bases and J by 3 bases, with 15 bases left in between. The CDR3 sequence: CASSTRRGYTDTQYF. The CDR3 coding sequence is TGTGCCAGCAGCACCCGACGGGGGTATACAGATACGCAGTATTTT.

This clone was seen a handful of times. The sample contains more than one DNA sequence encoding this CDR3. CDR3 loop: CSVDRGGTDTQYF. CDR3 DNA: TGCAGCGTGGACAGGGGTGGCACAGATACGCAGTATTTT. This chain links TRBV29-1 with TRBJ2-3; 9 positions agree with TRBD1. The CDR3 extends over 13 amino acids. The germline V gene has CDR1 SQVTM and CDR2 ANQGSEA. V lost 6 bases to trimming and J lost 1 base; unmatched junction nucleotides: 2.